This is a list of T cell receptor beta chains from one sample in a study of spatial heterogeneity in lung cancer. TCRdb processed the 5' RACE reads anew with MiXCR; each CDR3 protein has one entry. The sample holds under 150,000 distinct CDR3 sequences, roughly 10% seen once. Sequencing used PBMCs, obtained at follow-up. Source of these receptors: a female donor with early-stage non-small cell lung cancer. The CDR3 runs from the conserved cysteine through the conserved F or W. Each record gives: D gene, J gene, V gene, clone size, CDR3 length, CDR3 protein, CDR3 DNA. The D gene is left open where the match is weak. Clone size is given for some rows only: seen once, a few or many times, or a class if the clone is expanded.

d_call: .
j_call: TRBJ1-6
v_call: TRBV7-3
clone_size: many
cdr3_length: 15
cdr3_aa: CASSLQGSYNSPLHF
cdr3_nt: TGTGCCAGCAGCTTACAGGGTTCCTATAATTCACCCCTCCACTTT

d_call: .
j_call: TRBJ2-5
v_call: TRBV15
clone_size: few
cdr3_length: 12
cdr3_aa: CATSNLYGTQYF
cdr3_nt: TGTGCCACCAGCAACCTGTATGGGACCCAGTACTTC

d_call: .
j_call: TRBJ1-2
v_call: TRBV18
clone_size: many
cdr3_length: 13
cdr3_aa: CASSPAGWSGYTF
cdr3_nt: TGTGCCAGCTCACCCGCAGGTTGGAGTGGCTACACCTTC

d_call: .
j_call: TRBJ1-3
v_call: TRBV5-6
clone_size: few
cdr3_length: 13
cdr3_aa: CASSPMSRDTIYF
cdr3_nt: TGTGCCAGCAGCCCGATGTCGCGGGACACCATATATTTT

d_call: .
j_call: TRBJ1-1
v_call: TRBV6-1
clone_size: few
cdr3_length: 15
cdr3_aa: CASSEIEFMNTEAFF
cdr3_nt: TGTGCCAGCAGTGAAATTGAATTCATGAACACTGAAGCTTTCTTT

d_call: .
j_call: TRBJ1-4
v_call: TRBV19
clone_size: few
cdr3_length: 13
cdr3_aa: CASRDTVHEKLFF
cdr3_nt: TGTGCCAGTAGGGACACCGTTCATGAAAAACTGTTTTTT

d_call: TRBD1
j_call: TRBJ1-6
v_call: TRBV28
clone_size: .
cdr3_length: 15
cdr3_aa: CASQTGTANNSPLHF
cdr3_nt: TGTGCCAGCCAAACCGGGACAGCTAATAATTCACCCCTCCACTTT

d_call: .
j_call: TRBJ1-5
v_call: TRBV10-3
clone_size: few
cdr3_length: 13
cdr3_aa: CASQGQSNQPQHF
cdr3_nt: TGTGCCAGCCAAGGACAGAGCAATCAGCCCCAGCATTTT

d_call: .
j_call: TRBJ1-1
v_call: TRBV10-2
clone_size: .
cdr3_length: 15
cdr3_aa: CASSELRQGGGKAFF
cdr3_nt: TGCGCCAGCAGTGAATTGCGGCAGGGAGGTGGTAAAGCTTTCTTT

d_call: .
j_call: TRBJ1-6
v_call: TRBV20-1
clone_size: few
cdr3_length: 14
cdr3_aa: CSASRIRENSPLHF
cdr3_nt: TGCAGTGCCAGTCGGATTAGGGAAAATTCACCCCTCCACTTT

d_call: TRBD2
j_call: TRBJ2-5
v_call: TRBV27
clone_size: many
cdr3_length: 15
cdr3_aa: CASSPPTSGVETQYF
cdr3_nt: TGTGCCAGCAGTCCTCCGACTAGCGGGGTAGAGACCCAGTACTTC

d_call: TRBD1
j_call: TRBJ2-7
v_call: TRBV24-1
clone_size: .
cdr3_length: 14
cdr3_aa: CATSGNRGPYEQYF
cdr3_nt: TGTGCCACCAGTGGAAACAGGGGGCCCTACGAGCAGTACTTC

d_call: .
j_call: TRBJ1-1
v_call: TRBV3-1
clone_size: .
cdr3_length: 14
cdr3_aa: CASSELQPNTEAFF
cdr3_nt: TGTGCCAGCAGCGAACTACAACCGAACACTGAAGCTTTCTTT

d_call: TRBD2
j_call: TRBJ2-4
v_call: TRBV20-1
clone_size: .
cdr3_length: 15
cdr3_aa: CSALLAGGPKNIQYF
cdr3_nt: TGCAGTGCTTTACTAGCGGGAGGGCCCAAAAACATTCAGTACTTC

d_call: TRBD1
j_call: TRBJ1-1
v_call: TRBV20-1
clone_size: .
cdr3_length: 14
cdr3_aa: CSAPRTGANTEAFF
cdr3_nt: TGCAGTGCTCCTAGGACAGGGGCGAACACTGAAGCTTTCTTT

d_call: TRBD1
j_call: TRBJ1-1
v_call: TRBV29-1
clone_size: .
cdr3_length: 15
cdr3_aa: CSVERRQDRATEAFF
cdr3_nt: TGCAGCGTTGAAAGACGCCAGGACAGGGCCACTGAAGCTTTCTTT

d_call: .
j_call: TRBJ2-4
v_call: TRBV6-1
clone_size: few
cdr3_length: 11
cdr3_aa: CASSEPTIQYF
cdr3_nt: TGTGCCAGCAGTGAACCTACCATTCAGTACTTC

d_call: TRBD1
j_call: TRBJ2-2
v_call: TRBV7-2
clone_size: few
cdr3_length: 15
cdr3_aa: CASSRRQGAAGELFF
cdr3_nt: TGTGCCAGCAGCCGCCGACAGGGGGCGGCCGGGGAGCTGTTTTTT

d_call: TRBD1
j_call: TRBJ2-1
v_call: TRBV10-1
clone_size: few
cdr3_length: 15
cdr3_aa: CASSPSAGTVRKLIF
cdr3_nt: TGCGCCAGCAGTCCATCCGCCGGGACAGTCCGCAAACTAATCTTC

d_call: .
j_call: TRBJ1-6
v_call: TRBV7-2
clone_size: few
cdr3_length: 14
cdr3_aa: CASSPPGFNSSLHF
cdr3_nt: TGTGCCAGCAGCCCGCCAGGCTTTAATTCATCCCTCCACTTT

d_call: .
j_call: TRBJ1-3
v_call: TRBV10-2
clone_size: .
cdr3_length: 13
cdr3_aa: CASSDRAGNTIYF
cdr3_nt: TGCGCCAGCAGTGATCGGGCTGGAAACACCATATATTTT

d_call: .
j_call: TRBJ1-5
v_call: TRBV4-1
clone_size: few
cdr3_length: 16
cdr3_aa: CASSQVMAESNQPQHF
cdr3_nt: TGCGCCAGCAGCCAAGTCATGGCGGAAAGCAATCAGCCCCAGCATTTT

d_call: .
j_call: TRBJ2-1
v_call: TRBV21-1
clone_size: .
cdr3_length: 15
cdr3_aa: CASSRSGGVYNEQFF
cdr3_nt: TGTGCCAGCAGCAGATCTGGGGGGGTCTACAATGAGCAGTTCTTC

d_call: .
j_call: TRBJ2-1
v_call: TRBV5-1
clone_size: .
cdr3_length: 14
cdr3_aa: CASRSTGFYNEQFF
cdr3_nt: TGCGCCAGCAGATCGACGGGATTCTACAATGAGCAGTTCTTC

d_call: .
j_call: TRBJ2-1
v_call: TRBV29-1
clone_size: many
cdr3_length: 15
cdr3_aa: CSVAGPLSSYNEQFF
cdr3_nt: TGCAGCGTCGCTGGACCTCTGAGCTCCTACAATGAGCAGTTCTTC

d_call: .
j_call: TRBJ1-1
v_call: TRBV20-1
clone_size: many
cdr3_length: 13
cdr3_aa: CSAMNTMNTEAFF
cdr3_nt: TGCAGTGCTATGAACACCATGAACACTGAAGCTTTCTTT

d_call: .
j_call: TRBJ1-1
v_call: TRBV28
clone_size: .
cdr3_length: 15
cdr3_aa: CASSSGRKANTEAFF
cdr3_nt: TGTGCCAGCAGTTCAGGGCGTAAGGCAAACACTGAAGCTTTCTTT

d_call: .
j_call: TRBJ1-2
v_call: TRBV19
clone_size: few
cdr3_length: 12
cdr3_aa: CASRDRTYGYTF
cdr3_nt: TGTGCCAGTAGGGACAGAACCTATGGCTACACCTTC

d_call: .
j_call: TRBJ1-6
v_call: TRBV5-4
clone_size: .
cdr3_length: 15
cdr3_aa: CASSKAGIYNSPLHF
cdr3_nt: TGTGCCAGCAGCAAAGCAGGGATCTATAATTCACCCCTCCACTTT

d_call: .
j_call: TRBJ1-1
v_call: TRBV2
clone_size: .
cdr3_length: 15
cdr3_aa: CASLYFGTANTEAFF
cdr3_nt: TGTGCCAGCCTTTACTTTGGGACGGCGAACACTGAAGCTTTCTTT

d_call: .
j_call: TRBJ2-7
v_call: TRBV7-8
clone_size: few
cdr3_length: 14
cdr3_aa: CASSSQAGSYEQYF
cdr3_nt: TGTGCCAGCAGCTCCCAGGCAGGCTCCTACGAGCAGTACTTC

d_call: .
j_call: TRBJ2-2
v_call: TRBV25-1
clone_size: .
cdr3_length: 12
cdr3_aa: CASRTFTGELFF
cdr3_nt: TGTGCCAGCCGTACGTTCACCGGGGAGCTGTTTTTT

d_call: .
j_call: TRBJ1-4
v_call: TRBV24-1
clone_size: .
cdr3_length: 16
cdr3_aa: CATSDSHRAGNEKLFF
cdr3_nt: TGTGCCACCAGTGACAGCCATCGCGCAGGGAATGAAAAACTGTTTTTT

d_call: .
j_call: TRBJ2-3
v_call: TRBV6-6
clone_size: .
cdr3_length: 13
cdr3_aa: CASRDSSTDTQYF
cdr3_nt: TGTGCCAGCCGGGACTCCAGCACAGATACGCAGTATTTT

d_call: .
j_call: TRBJ1-1
v_call: TRBV29-1
clone_size: .
cdr3_length: 12
cdr3_aa: CSAGQLNTEAFF
cdr3_nt: TGCAGCGCGGGACAATTGAACACTGAAGCTTTCTTT

d_call: .
j_call: TRBJ1-1
v_call: TRBV20-1
clone_size: many
cdr3_length: 17
cdr3_aa: CSAHPGHSRPENTEAFF
cdr3_nt: TGCAGTGCTCACCCGGGACACTCCAGACCGGAGAACACTGAAGCTTTCTTT

d_call: TRBD2
j_call: TRBJ2-3
v_call: TRBV7-2
clone_size: .
cdr3_length: 16
cdr3_aa: CASSPELAGSRDTQYF
cdr3_nt: TGTGCCAGCAGCCCGGAGCTAGCGGGAAGTAGGGATACGCAGTATTTT

d_call: TRBD1
j_call: TRBJ2-1
v_call: TRBV7-2
clone_size: many
cdr3_length: 13
cdr3_aa: CASSRGQFNEQFF
cdr3_nt: TGTGCCAGCAGCAGGGGACAGTTCAATGAGCAGTTCTTC

d_call: .
j_call: TRBJ2-3
v_call: TRBV29-1
clone_size: .
cdr3_length: 13
cdr3_aa: CSAQGGSTDTQYF
cdr3_nt: TGCAGCGCCCAGGGGGGCTCCACAGATACGCAGTATTTT

d_call: .
j_call: TRBJ1-3
v_call: TRBV6-5
clone_size: .
cdr3_length: 16
cdr3_aa: CASSYSDSVSGNTIYF
cdr3_nt: TGTGCCAGCAGTTACTCGGATTCAGTCTCTGGAAACACCATATATTTT

d_call: TRBD1
j_call: TRBJ2-2
v_call: TRBV3-1
clone_size: .
cdr3_length: 18
cdr3_aa: CASRLVGTAASNTGELFF
cdr3_nt: TGTGCCAGCAGACTGGTTGGGACAGCTGCTTCGAACACCGGGGAGCTGTTTTTT

d_call: .
j_call: TRBJ2-6
v_call: TRBV28
clone_size: .
cdr3_length: 12
cdr3_aa: CVSRSNLNVLTF
cdr3_nt: TGTGTCAGCAGATCCAATCTCAACGTCCTGACTTTC

d_call: .
j_call: TRBJ1-4
v_call: TRBV9
clone_size: few
cdr3_length: 14
cdr3_aa: CASSRKGSNEKLFF
cdr3_nt: TGTGCCAGCAGTCGGAAGGGATCTAATGAAAAACTGTTTTTT

d_call: .
j_call: TRBJ1-2
v_call: TRBV7-8
clone_size: few
cdr3_length: 14
cdr3_aa: CASSFDTTGYGYTF
cdr3_nt: TGTGCCAGCAGCTTTGATACGACAGGCTATGGCTACACCTTC

d_call: .
j_call: TRBJ2-5
v_call: TRBV29-1
clone_size: many
cdr3_length: 13
cdr3_aa: CSVENQRRETQYF
cdr3_nt: TGCAGCGTTGAAAACCAGCGTAGAGAGACCCAGTACTTC

d_call: .
j_call: TRBJ1-2
v_call: TRBV7-9
clone_size: .
cdr3_length: 12
cdr3_aa: CASGSGNYGYTF
cdr3_nt: TGTGCCAGCGGCTCGGGTAACTATGGCTACACCTTC

d_call: .
j_call: TRBJ2-7
v_call: TRBV7-8
clone_size: .
cdr3_length: 13
cdr3_aa: CASSRTAGFEQYF
cdr3_nt: TGTGCCAGCAGTCGGACGGCGGGGTTCGAGCAGTACTTC

d_call: TRBD1
j_call: TRBJ1-1
v_call: TRBV20-1
clone_size: few
cdr3_length: 15
cdr3_aa: CSARGTGSWDTEAFF
cdr3_nt: TGCAGTGCTAGAGGGACAGGGTCTTGGGACACTGAAGCTTTCTTT

d_call: TRBD1
j_call: TRBJ2-3
v_call: TRBV29-1
clone_size: .
cdr3_length: 13
cdr3_aa: CSAAGGKSDTQYF
cdr3_nt: TGCAGCGCCGCAGGGGGCAAGTCAGATACGCAGTATTTT

d_call: .
j_call: TRBJ1-6
v_call: TRBV2
clone_size: many
cdr3_length: 13
cdr3_aa: CASSEVKDLALHF
cdr3_nt: TGTGCCAGCAGTGAAGTTAAGGATTTGGCCCTCCACTTT

d_call: TRBD2
j_call: TRBJ2-7
v_call: TRBV28
clone_size: many
cdr3_length: 15
cdr3_aa: CASSGHSAGAVEQYF
cdr3_nt: TGTGCCAGCAGTGGGCATTCGGCGGGAGCTGTCGAGCAGTACTTC

d_call: .
j_call: TRBJ1-1
v_call: TRBV10-2
clone_size: many
cdr3_length: 14
cdr3_aa: CASSAAGRGTEAFF
cdr3_nt: TGCGCCAGCAGTGCTGCAGGGAGAGGGACTGAAGCTTTCTTT

d_call: .
j_call: TRBJ2-5
v_call: TRBV20-1
clone_size: few
cdr3_length: 13
cdr3_aa: CSLGGDPAETQYF
cdr3_nt: TGCAGTCTTGGCGGAGATCCAGCGGAGACCCAGTACTTC

d_call: TRBD2
j_call: TRBJ2-5
v_call: TRBV28
clone_size: .
cdr3_length: 16
cdr3_aa: CASSPLAGDNQETQYF
cdr3_nt: TGTGCCAGCAGCCCCCTAGCGGGAGACAACCAAGAGACCCAGTACTTC